This T cell receptor beta chain was captured by sequencing in a study of OX40 agonist ivuxolimab in advanced cancers. Study-wide context: Patients with prior anti-PD-1, anti-PD-L1 or anti-CTLA-4 therapy were eligible; 40% to 45% had some. Partial response was recorded in three patients: one hepatocellular carcinoma and two cutaneous melanoma cases.

Autoimmune disease history or systemic immunosuppression led to patient exclusion. Blood was sampled at baseline, cycle 4 day 1, and cycle 7 day 1. The CDR3 sequence is 14 residues long. Looked up from germline, CDR1 is MGHRA and CDR2 is YSYEKL. Trimming took 2 bases from V and 5 from J; bases not matched to a gene: 2. TCRdb's copy holds only in-frame clones and misses some; the assay was immunoSEQ multiplex PCR. The table shows roughly 40,000 clones, with roughly nine tenths occurring only once. Sequenced here: CD4+ or CD8+ T cells sorted from blood, sampled in a trial of the OX40 agonist ivuxolimab. The chain recombines TRBV4-1 with TRBJ2-3, with 9 bases fitting TRBD2. The TCR sequence derives from an adult with an advanced solid tumor such as melanoma, head and neck, liver or kidney cancer. CDR3 in amino acids: CASSQTAGGDTQYF. DNA for the CDR3: TGCGCCAGCAGCCAAACAGCGGGGGGAGATACGCAGTATTTT.